This T cell receptor (beta chain) was found in a study of blood T cells in healthy people across ages. As for the study in general: The template switching approach captured approximately one barcoded beta molecule for every two T cells.

Study observations and caveats: Long-lived and aged donors differed, with more naive CD4+ cells and higher diversity in the long-lived.

Between the trimmed V and J ends, which lost 4 bases and 5 bases, there was a span of 20 bases. The V gene's germline CDR1 is MDHEN and CDR2 SYDVKM. This CDR3 region has 16 residues. The use of a sample-barcoded 5' primer and a J-beta primer mix characterized a second PCR of roughly 6 to 11 cycles. MiXCR, applied by TCRdb to the 5' RACE reads, yields one record per CDR3 protein. The table includes roughly 730,000 distinct CDR3 sequences, 45% to 70% detected once. For this clonotype: Antigen: not known.

Sequenced sample: blood. This receptor was taken from a man aged 40-50 years in good health. The V call is TRBV28, the J call TRBJ1-1; D not resolved. The DNA for the CDR3 is TGTGCCAGCAGTTCCGCCCCTGACCCGTCTAGGACTGAAGCTTTCTTT. Its translation is CASSSAPDPSRTEAFF.